This TCR beta chain stems from a study of CD8+ T cells in alopecia areata. Regarding the study as a whole: Normal-skin resident alphabeta T cells also appear among scalp sample sequences. Compared with normal scalp, lesional scalp had higher clonality and more expanded CD8+ clones.

Isolated RNA was reverse transcribed into cDNA used as the sequencing template. Libraries were prepared by immunoSEQ multiplex PCR; TCRdb keeps only in-frame clonotypes and omits some of them. The sample has 140,000 to 150,000 clones; around 62% are singletons. Remarks on this clone: The antigen is not known.

The CDR3 sequence is 13 residues long. Deletions cut 6 bases from V and 4 bases from J, with 12 bases between. Germline lookup yields CDR1 SGHTA and CDR2 FQGNSA. This rearrangement joins TRBV7-2 to TRBJ1-2; a weak D match, TRBD1 (6 bases). The receptor was derived from a human donor in good health. Sequencing used CD8+ T cells sorted from blood. For the CDR3, the DNA is TGTGCCAGCAGTCCTAAAGGGGGCTATGGCTACACCTTC. It yields the protein CASSPKGGYGYTF.